This T cell receptor beta chain is from a study of PD-1 blockade in classical Hodgkin lymphoma. Every patient relapsed after autologous stem cell transplantation, and brentuximab vedotin exposure varied. The authors enriched CD8+ T cells from thawed PBMCs via magnetic negative selection. Patients showed best responses of complete response, partial response or progressive disease. About this clone: Its antigen remains unknown.

The CDR3 extends over 18 amino acids. General study results and limits: Prior to therapy, complete responders displayed diversity much like that of newly diagnosed patients.

Only in-frame clones appear in the TCRdb table, and some are missing; sequencing was by immunoSEQ multiplex PCR. The table lists about 6,000 clones, around 50% of them singletons. The material sequenced was CD8+ T cells from blood, taken at baseline. This sequence joins TRBV12-1 and TRBJ2-7; the table's D call of TRBD2 was not tested on the DNA. TRBV12-1 is assigned pseudogene status. This TCR was sampled from a human donor with classical Hodgkin lymphoma. CDR3 region: CASISSGLAGSGFYEQYF. The DNA for the CDR3 is TGTGCCAGCATCTCCTCCGGACTAGCGGGATCCGGTTTCTACGAGCAGTACTTC.